Shown below are 30 T cell receptor beta chains from a single sample sequenced in a study of radiotherapy plus CTLA-4 blockade in lung cancer. TCRdb keeps only in-frame clones here, not all; method: immunoSEQ multiplex PCR. The sample contains under 65,000 clones, around 79% of which appear only once. The sequencing used peripheral blood, collected from a patient treated with radiotherapy plus ipilimumab. These TCRs come from a human donor with non-small cell lung cancer who had a complete response to radiotherapy plus ipilimumab.

The count of this clone is one. CDR3 coding DNA: TGTGCCAGCAGTTTATTTAGTAGTTCCTACAATGAGCAGTTCTTC. It yields the protein CASSLFSSSYNEQFF. This chain joins TRBV27 and TRBJ2-1; D is uncertain. V lost 1 base and J 1 base, leaving 8 bases between the germline ends. The germline V gene encodes CDR1 MNHEY and CDR2 SMNVEV (reference sequence). The CDR3 sequence is 15 residues long.

V is TRBV5-1 and J is TRBJ2-1, with D perhaps TRBD2 (6 bases). The CDR3 sequence is 15 residues long. V lost 4 bases and J lost 0, with 11 bases in between. Germline assignment: CDR1 SGHRS and CDR2 YFSETQ. CDR3 coding DNA: TGCGCCAGCAGCCCTAGCGAGAGCTCCTACAATGAGCAGTTCTTC. Translation gives CASSPSESSYNEQFF.

The chain links TRBV18 to TRBJ1-3; 7 positions match TRBD1. The germline V gene has CDR1 KGHSH and CDR2 LQKENI. The trim removed 2 bases at V and 0 bases at J, leaving 10 bases unmatched. The CDR3 is 18 residues long. CDR3 nucleotides: TGTGCCAGCTCACCAGTACTAGGACAGGTCGACTCTGGAAACACCATATATTTT. Protein: CASSPVLGQVDSGNTIYF.

This clone was observed a handful of times. This sequence joins TRBV4-1 and TRBJ1-5; TRBD1 might be the D (5 bases). This CDR3 region has 15 residues. From germline, CDR1 is MGHRA and CDR2 YSYEKL. V was trimmed by 2 bases and J by 1 base, leaving 9 bases between them. The CDR3 protein is CASSQIYRSNQPQHF. The CDR3 nucleotides are TGCGCCAGCAGCCAAATTTACAGGAGCAATCAGCCCCAGCATTTT.

The rearrangement links TRBV7-9 to TRBJ1-1; 8 bases line up with TRBD1. Losses at the gene ends were 1 base for V and 6 bases for J; bases not matched to a gene: 13. The CDR3 covers 17 residues. Germline V gives CDR1 SEHNR, CDR2 FQNEAQ (reference sequence). CDR3 nucleotide sequence: TGTGCCAGCAGCTTAGGGGCCAGGGGGCTAACTGGTCCTGAAGCTTTCTTT. Its protein product is CASSLGARGLTGPEAFF.

V usage is TRBV29-1 and J usage is TRBJ1-1, with D perhaps matching TRBD1 (6 bases). V lost 4 bases and J 1 base, leaving 10 bases between the germline ends. This CDR3 is 13 amino acids long. The germline CDR1 and CDR2 sequences are SQVTM and ANQGSEA. This chain's CDR3 is CSVVGQTNTEAFF. The CDR3, as DNA: TGCAGCGTTGTCGGACAGACGAACACTGAAGCTTTCTTT.

Note on this clone: Germline and junction disagree at one end, which may indicate a read error. The rearrangement uses TRBV7-7 and TRBJ2-5, with D perhaps TRBD2 (6 bases). Looked up from germline, CDR1 is SSHAT and CDR2 is FNYEAQ (reference sequence). This CDR3 has 13 amino acids. CDR3 sequence reads: CASSFSGQETQYF. The CDR3 nucleotides read TGTGCTAGCAGCTTTAGCGGACAAGAGACCCAGTACTTC.

In this sample, this clone turned up a few times. This chain uses TRBV19 with TRBJ1-1; no clear D gene. With 0 bases removed from V and 3 bases from J, the gap between germline ends came to 5 bases. The CDR3 consists of 13 residues. In germline, CDR1 is LNHDA, CDR2 SQIVND (reference sequence). The CDR3 here is CASSIEQHTEAFF. The DNA for the CDR3 is TGTGCCAGTAGTATAGAACAGCACACTGAAGCTTTCTTT.

This chain joins TRBV7-6 and TRBJ2-2, with D tentatively TRBD2 (6 bases). The V gene's germline CDR1 is SGHVS and CDR2 FNYEAQ. The CDR3 extends over 16 amino acids. The V end was cut by 5 bases, the J end by 6 bases, with 19 bases between. In DNA form, the CDR3 reads TGTGCCAGCAGCCTAAACCTGGCGGGGCAGTCCGGGGAGCTGTTTTTT. Protein product: CASSLNLAGQSGELFF.

The chain has TRBV15 and TRBJ2-1; D gene ambiguous. The CDR3 loop spans 13 amino acids. V lost 0 bases and J 6 bases, leaving 6 bases between the germline ends. Germline-derived CDR1 and CDR2 are LNHNV and YYDKDF (reference sequence). In DNA, the CDR3 is TGTGCCACCAGCAGAGATCGTATCAATGAGCAGTTCTTC. This sequence encodes CATSRDRINEQFF.

The V and J genes are TRBV18 and TRBJ2-2; unclear D gene. This CDR3 contains 11 residues. Germline V lookup: CDR1 KGHSH, CDR2 LQKENI. V lost 6 bases, J lost 13 bases, and 12 bases lay in between. The CDR3 coding sequence is TGTGCCAGCTCCCCCCAGAGGTCGCTGTTTTTT. Translated: CASSPQRSLFF.

J is TRBJ1-2 and V is TRBV4-3, with 8 nucleotides matching TRBD1. This CDR3 is built from 14 residues. The germline CDR1 and CDR2 sequences are LGHNA and YSLEER. J gave up 6 bases and V 0 bases, and 3 bases lay outside the gene matches. The CDR3 region has the DNA TGCGCCAGCAGCCAAGAACCAGGGGGCCATGGCTACACCTTC. This translates into CASSQEPGGHGYTF.

The chain is built from TRBV2 and TRBJ2-7; TRBD1 might be the D (6 bases). The V and J ends lost 4 bases and 12 bases respectively, with 16 bases between them. Looked up from germline, CDR1 is SNHLY and CDR2 is FYNNEI. This CDR3 comprises 12 residues. Here the CDR3 DNA reads TGTGCCAGCAGTGGGGACACAGGGATGGGGTACGTC. Encoded protein: CASSGDTGMGYV.

The V and J genes are TRBV5-4 and TRBJ1-3, with TRBD1 as a possible D gene (6 bases). Trimming pared 4 bases from V and 4 bases from J, leaving 12 bases between. The CDR3 has 14 amino acids. Germline values: CDR1 SGHNT, CDR2 YYREEE (reference sequence). The CDR3 spells CASSGKQGGNTIYF. DNA of the CDR3: TGTGCCAGCAGCGGGAAGCAGGGGGGAAACACCATATATTTT.

The chain uses TRBV10-3 and TRBJ2-1; TRBD1 is a possible D gene (5 bases). V dropped 2 bases and J dropped 0 bases, with 17 bases sitting between them. This CDR3 has 18 residues. CDR1 is ENHRY and CDR2 is SYGVKD in the germline V gene. The CDR3 loop is CAISEISPGADSYNEQFF. CDR3 nucleotides: TGTGCCATCAGTGAGATATCCCCTGGGGCGGACTCCTACAATGAGCAGTTCTTC.

The chain links TRBV4-1 to TRBJ1-6; 8 bases are shared with TRBD1. The CDR3 extends over 16 amino acids. V shed 1 base, J shed 10 bases, and the junction held 9 bases outside the gene matches. Per the germline V gene, CDR1 is MGHRA and CDR2 is YSYEKL. The CDR3 loop is CASSQVLRQGRSPLHF. The CDR3 coding sequence is TGCGCCAGCAGCCAAGTCTTAAGACAGGGGAGATCACCCCTCCACTTT.

V usage is TRBV30 and J usage is TRBJ1-3, with D possibly TRBD1 on 6 matching bases. With 4 bases removed from V and 4 bases from J, the gap between germline ends came to 17 bases. Germline V CDR1 and CDR2: GTSNPN, SVGIG (reference sequence). The CDR3 has 15 residues. This CDR3 is CAWKSTGRRGNTIYF. In DNA, the CDR3 is TGTGCCTGGAAGTCTACAGGGCGAAGAGGAAACACCATATATTTT.

The chain's CDR3 is CASLGLAGRNNEQFF. The CDR3 nucleotides are TGTGCCTCTTTGGGACTAGCGGGGAGGAATAATGAGCAGTTCTTC. The V and J genes are TRBV6-1 and TRBJ2-1, with 13 bases that match TRBD2. Germline-derived CDR1 and CDR2 are MNHNS and SASEGT. The CDR3 totals 15 residues. V dropped 11 bases and J dropped 7; count of bases not matched to a gene: 11.

The V gene is TRBV10-2, the J gene TRBJ2-1; 7 positions agree with TRBD2. V lost 7 bases to trimming and J lost 0 bases; unmatched junction nucleotides: 9. Looked up from germline, CDR1 is WSHSY and CDR2 is SAAADI. The CDR3 is 16 amino acids. The CDR3 nucleotides read TGCGCCAGCACCCTAGCGCGGGGGAGCTCCTACAATGAGCAGTTCTTC. It encodes CASTLARGSSYNEQFF.

This clone has just a few counts. The chain links TRBV7-6 to TRBJ2-1, with 8 bases lining up with TRBD2. J gave up 4 bases and V 2 bases, and 7 bases lay outside the gene matches. Germline-derived CDR1 and CDR2 are SGHVS and FNYEAQ. The CDR3 contains 16 residues. CDR3 in DNA: TGTGCCAGCAGCTTATATAGCGGGGAGGAGTACAATGAGCAGTTCTTC. This sequence encodes CASSLYSGEEYNEQFF.

The chain is built from TRBV7-2 and TRBJ1-4; D may be TRBD1 (6 bases). The CDR3 has 14 residues. Trimming took off 4 bases at V and 8 bases at J, with 14 bases between the two ends. Germline V gene data show CDR1 as SGHTA and CDR2 as FQGNSA. The DNA of the CDR3 is TGTGCCAGCAGCTCGGACAGCTCGGAAGAAAAACTGTTTTTT. It encodes CASSSDSSEEKLFF.

The gene calls are TRBV10-3 and TRBJ2-7; TRBD2 matches at 10 bases. V dropped 8 bases and J dropped 2; count of bases not matched to a gene: 3. The CDR3 length is 13 residues. The germline gives CDR1 ENHRY, CDR2 SYGVKD. The chain's CDR3 is CAIGAGGPYEQYF. The CDR3 DNA follows: TGTGCCATCGGAGCGGGGGGGCCCTACGAGCAGTACTTC.

The chain carries TRBV18 and TRBJ2-7; D is perhaps TRBD2 (5 bases). Trimming stripped 3 bases from V and 5 bases from J, with 11 bases between. There are 13 residues in the CDR3. The germline V gene encodes CDR1 KGHSH and CDR2 LQKENI. In DNA, the CDR3 is TGTGCCAGCTCACCTACAGTGGGAGACGAGCAGTACGTC. Protein product: CASSPTVGDEQYV.

The chain combines TRBV4-1 with TRBJ2-3, with D unresolved. With 2 bases removed from V and 0 bases from J, the gap between germline ends came to 9 bases. The length of the CDR3 is 15 residues. CDR1 is MGHRA, CDR2 YSYEKL, per germline. CDR3 amino acids: CASSQLAASTDTQYF. CDR3 nucleotide sequence: TGCGCCAGCAGCCAATTAGCAGCTAGCACAGATACGCAGTATTTT.

The rearrangement joins TRBV7-9 to TRBJ2-5; a possible D gene is TRBD2 (5 bases). Between the trimmed V and J ends, which lost 5 bases and 2 bases, there was a span of 9 bases. The CDR3 runs to 13 residues. CDR1 and CDR2 from the germline V gene are SEHNR and FQNEAQ (reference sequence). CDR3 nucleotides: TGTGCCAGCAGCCGAGGGCAGCAAGAGACCCAGTACTTC. Translation gives CASSRGQQETQYF.

This rearrangement joins TRBV10-3 to TRBJ2-3, with D possibly being TRBD2 (5 bases). CDR3 size: 16 residues. Trimming took 4 bases from V and 2 from J, leaving 16 bases between them. Germline values: CDR1 ENHRY, CDR2 SYGVKD. CDR3 DNA sequence: TGTGCCATCAGTGCCCAGCCCGGGGATCTCACAGATACGCAGTATTTT. It is translated as CAISAQPGDLTDTQYF.

J is TRBJ2-7 and V is TRBV6-6, with D unresolved. In germline, CDR1 is MNHNY, CDR2 SVGAGI (reference sequence). Trimming removed 3 bases from V and 4 bases from J, with 7 bases in between. The CDR3 spans 12 residues. The CDR3 loop reads CASSYDTYEQYV. For the CDR3, the DNA is TGTGCCAGCAGTTATGACACGTACGAGCAGTACGTC.

The genes are TRBV30 and TRBJ1-2; possibly TRBD1 for D (6 bases). Germline CDR1 and CDR2: GTSNPN and SVGIG (reference sequence). There are 14 residues in the CDR3. V was cut by 2 bases and J by 3 bases, with 13 bases left in between. The CDR3 sequence is CAWSPFGTYYGYTF. The CDR3 bases are TGTGCCTGGAGTCCCTTCGGGACATACTATGGCTACACCTTC.

This clone was detected a few times. The CDR3 DNA reads TGTGCCAGCAGCCCTACCGCAGGGGGCAATCAGCCCCAGCATTTT. It encodes CASSPTAGGNQPQHF. The rearrangement joins TRBV9 to TRBJ1-5, with D possibly being TRBD1 (6 bases). CDR3 length: 15 amino acids. V shed 4 bases and J shed 2 bases, with 13 bases lying between them. In germline, CDR1 is SGDLS, CDR2 YYNGEE.

This clone was detected only once. One end of the junction is discordant with germline, which a read error may explain. At the DNA level, this CDR3 is encoded by other sequences in the same sample as well. The chain employs TRBV2 and TRBJ1-3, with 9 bases fitting TRBD1. This CDR3 spans 18 amino acids. CDR1 is SNHLY and CDR2 is FYNNEI in the germline V gene. The CDR3 loop is CASSLRGGQGSSGNTIYF. CDR3 sequence (DNA): TGTGCCAGCAGCCTTAGGGGGGGACAGGGCTCCTCTGGAAACACTATATATTTT.